A single sample gave rise to the 6 T cell receptor beta chains below, sequenced in a study of long-term antiretroviral therapy in people with HIV. With survey level as its setting, the immunoSEQ assay was v3.0. Sequenced by immunoSEQ multiplex PCR; TCRdb stores in-frame clones only, minus some. The table lists tens of thousands of clones, roughly four fifths of them singletons, with roughly 14% in the top ten. Sequencing was performed on unsorted PBMCs, taken 0.3 years after starting antiretroviral therapy. The receptors here all came from a man aged 18 to 35 with HIV.

This rearrangement joins TRBV4-1 to TRBJ2-1, with D unclear. Germline CDR1 and CDR2: MGHRA and YSYEKL. The CDR3 has 16 residues. Trimming removed 4 bases at V and 1 base at J, with 14 bases between. The CDR3 DNA reads as TGCGCCAGCAGCCTCGAGTGGTCCGGATCCTACAATGAGCAGTTCTTC. Its protein is CASSLEWSGSYNEQFF.

This sequence joins TRBV7-2 and TRBJ1-4; 8 bases are shared with TRBD1. CDR1 is SGHTA and CDR2 is FQGNSA in the germline V gene. The CDR3 covers 14 residues. The V and J ends lost 6 bases and 7 bases, in that order; junction bases with no gene match: 7. The CDR3 region is CASSQGQGREKLFF. CDR3 in DNA: TGTGCCAGCAGTCAAGGACAGGGTCGTGAAAAACTGTTTTTT.

This clone came up a few times. The chain recombines TRBV11-2 with TRBJ1-6, with a tentative D call TRBD1 (6 bases). This CDR3 contains 15 residues. The germline gives CDR1 SGHAT, CDR2 FQNNGV. V was trimmed by 4 bases and J by 7 bases, leaving 14 bases between them. This CDR3 is CASSSHSGGNSPLHF. CDR3 in DNA: TGTGCCAGCAGCTCCCATTCCGGGGGCAATTCACCCCTCCACTTT.

This clone appeared a single time. In nucleotides, the CDR3 is TGTGCCAGCAGCTCCCGGACTAGCGGGGGATACGAGCAGTTCTTC. Protein: CASSSRTSGGYEQFF. This chain links TRBV5-4 with TRBJ2-1, with 13 bases aligning to TRBD2. Unmatched junction bases numbered 7, after V lost 3 bases and J lost 10 bases. The CDR3 is 15 residues long. The germline CDR1 and CDR2 sequences are SGHNT and YYREEE (reference sequence).

The chain employs TRBV9 and TRBJ2-3; 8 bases are shared with TRBD2. The CDR3 has 15 residues. J gave up 2 bases and V 3 bases, and 5 bases lay outside the gene matches. CDR1 SGDLS and CDR2 YYNGEE come from the germline V gene. The CDR3 coding sequence is TGTGCCAGCAGCGAAACTAGCGGCCTCACAGATACGCAGTATTTT. Protein: CASSETSGLTDTQYF.

This clone was counted between two and nine times. The gene calls are TRBV19 and TRBJ1-2; D uncertain. Trimming pared 8 bases from V and 8 bases from J, leaving 15 bases between. CDR3 length equals 12 residues. Germline V gene sequence: CDR1 LNHDA, CDR2 SQIVND (reference sequence). This CDR3 reads CASATTARGYTF. The DNA for the CDR3 is TGTGCCAGTGCAACAACGGCCCGGGGCTACACCTTC.